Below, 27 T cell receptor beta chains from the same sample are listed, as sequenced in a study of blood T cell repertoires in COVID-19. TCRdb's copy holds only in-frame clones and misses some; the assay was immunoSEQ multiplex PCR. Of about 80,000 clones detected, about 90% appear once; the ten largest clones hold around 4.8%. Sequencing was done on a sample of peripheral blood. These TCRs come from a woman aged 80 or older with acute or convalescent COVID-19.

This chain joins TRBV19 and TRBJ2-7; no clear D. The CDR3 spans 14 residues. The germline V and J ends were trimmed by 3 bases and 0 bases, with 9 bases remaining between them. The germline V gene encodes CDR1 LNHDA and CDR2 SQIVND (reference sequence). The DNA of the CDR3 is TGTGCCAGTAGTATGAGGCGGTCCTCCTACGAGCAGTACTTC. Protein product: CASSMRRSSYEQYF.

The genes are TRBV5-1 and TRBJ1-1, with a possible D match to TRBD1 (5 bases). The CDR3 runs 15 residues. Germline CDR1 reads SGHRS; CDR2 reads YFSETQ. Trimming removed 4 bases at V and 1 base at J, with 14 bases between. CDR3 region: CASSPAGLGNTEAFF. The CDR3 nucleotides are TGCGCCAGCAGCCCGGCGGGGCTGGGGAACACTGAAGCTTTCTTT.

The CDR3 sequence is CASSGDRLPNEQFF. As DNA, the CDR3 is TGTGCCAGCAGCGGGGACAGGTTACCTAATGAGCAGTTCTTC. This chain uses TRBV7-3 with TRBJ2-1; TRBD1 agrees at 8 bases. After removal of 5 bases from V and 7 bases from J, the junction contained 7 bases not matched to a gene. The CDR3 is 14 residues long. Germline-derived CDR1 and CDR2 are SGHTA and FQGTGA.

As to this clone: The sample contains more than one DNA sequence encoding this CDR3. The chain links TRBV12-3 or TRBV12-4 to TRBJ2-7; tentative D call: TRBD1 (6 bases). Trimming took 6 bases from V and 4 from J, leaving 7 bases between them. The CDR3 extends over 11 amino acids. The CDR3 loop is CASSQGYEQYF. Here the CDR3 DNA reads TGTGCCAGCAGCCAGGGGTACGAGCAGTACTTC.

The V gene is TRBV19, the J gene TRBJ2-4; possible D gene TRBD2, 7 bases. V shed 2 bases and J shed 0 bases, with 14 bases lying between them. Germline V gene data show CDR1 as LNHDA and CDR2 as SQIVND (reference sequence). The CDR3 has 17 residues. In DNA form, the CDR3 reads TGTGCCAGTAGTATAAGGGGAGGGGGAACAGCCAAAAACATTCAGTACTTC. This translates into CASSIRGGGTAKNIQYF.

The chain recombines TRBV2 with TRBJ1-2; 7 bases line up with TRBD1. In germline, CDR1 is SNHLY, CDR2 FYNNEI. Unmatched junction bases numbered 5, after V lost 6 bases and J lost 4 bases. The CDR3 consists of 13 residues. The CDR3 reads CASSETGTYGYTF. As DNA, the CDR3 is TGTGCCAGCAGCGAGACAGGGACCTATGGCTACACCTTC.

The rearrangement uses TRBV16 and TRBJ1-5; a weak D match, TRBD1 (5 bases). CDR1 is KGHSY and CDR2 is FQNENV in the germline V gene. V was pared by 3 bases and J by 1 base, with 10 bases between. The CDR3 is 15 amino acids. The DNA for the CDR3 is TGTGCCAGCAGCCATTCAAGACAGAGCAATCAGCCCCAGCATTTT. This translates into CASSHSRQSNQPQHF.

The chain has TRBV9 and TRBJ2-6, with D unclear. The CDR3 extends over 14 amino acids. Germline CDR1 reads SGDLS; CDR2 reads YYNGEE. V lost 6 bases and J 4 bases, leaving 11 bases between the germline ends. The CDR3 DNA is TGTGCCAGCACCTCCTCCTCGGGGGCCAACGTCCTGACTTTC. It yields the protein CASTSSSGANVLTF.

The CDR3, as DNA: TGTGCCAGCAGCTCCCCGGACAGCTCCCGAGATACGCAGTATTTT. Amino acid sequence: CASSSPDSSRDTQYF. This chain joins TRBV11-2 and TRBJ2-3; D may be TRBD1 (6 bases). Germline loops: CDR1 SGHAT, CDR2 FQNNGV. This CDR3 is built from 15 residues. With 4 bases removed from V and 5 bases from J, the gap between germline ends came to 16 bases.

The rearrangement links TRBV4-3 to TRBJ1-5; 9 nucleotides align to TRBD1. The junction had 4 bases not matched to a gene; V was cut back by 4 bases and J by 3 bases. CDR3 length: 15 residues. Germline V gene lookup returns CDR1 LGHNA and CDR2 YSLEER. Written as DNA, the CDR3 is TGCGCCAGCAGCCCGAACAGGGGGCCCAATCAGCCCCAGCATTTT. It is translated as CASSPNRGPNQPQHF.

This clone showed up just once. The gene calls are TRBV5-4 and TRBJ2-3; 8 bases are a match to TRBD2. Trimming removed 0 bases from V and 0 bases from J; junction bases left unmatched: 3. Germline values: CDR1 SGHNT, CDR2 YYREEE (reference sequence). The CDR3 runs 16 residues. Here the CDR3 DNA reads TGTGCCAGCAGCTTGGCACTAGCGGTTAGCACAGATACGCAGTATTTT. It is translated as CASSLALAVSTDTQYF.

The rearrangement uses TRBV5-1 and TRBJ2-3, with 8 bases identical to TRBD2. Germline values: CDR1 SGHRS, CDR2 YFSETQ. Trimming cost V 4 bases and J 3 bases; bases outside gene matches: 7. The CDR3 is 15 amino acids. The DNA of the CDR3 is TGCGCCAGCAGCCCCGGGACTAGACAGACAGATACGCAGTATTTT. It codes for CASSPGTRQTDTQYF.

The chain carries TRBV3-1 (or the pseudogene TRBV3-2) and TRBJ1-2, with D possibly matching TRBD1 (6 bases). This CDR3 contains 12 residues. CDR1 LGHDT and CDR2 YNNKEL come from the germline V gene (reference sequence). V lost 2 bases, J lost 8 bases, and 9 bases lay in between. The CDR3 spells CASSQNRAGYTF. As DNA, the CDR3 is TGTGCCAGCAGCCAAAACAGGGCAGGCTACACCTTC.

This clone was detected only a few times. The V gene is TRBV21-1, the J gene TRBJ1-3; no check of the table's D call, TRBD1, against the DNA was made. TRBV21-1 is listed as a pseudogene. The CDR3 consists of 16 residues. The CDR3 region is CASFSQGVVSGNTIYF. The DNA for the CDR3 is TGTGCCAGCTTCTCACAGGGGGTGGTTTCCGGAAACACCATATATTTT.

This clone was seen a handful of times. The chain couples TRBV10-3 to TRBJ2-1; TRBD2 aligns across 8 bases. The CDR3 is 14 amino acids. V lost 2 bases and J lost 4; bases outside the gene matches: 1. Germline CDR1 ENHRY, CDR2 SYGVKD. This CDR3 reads CAISETSGYNEQFF. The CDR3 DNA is TGTGCCATCAGTGAGACTAGCGGTTACAATGAGCAGTTCTTC.

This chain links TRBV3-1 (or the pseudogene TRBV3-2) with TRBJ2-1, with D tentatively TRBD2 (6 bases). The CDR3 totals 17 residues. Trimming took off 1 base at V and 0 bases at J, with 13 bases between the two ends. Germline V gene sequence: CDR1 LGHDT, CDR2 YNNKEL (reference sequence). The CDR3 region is CASSQVGGTSSYNEQFF. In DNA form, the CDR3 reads TGTGCCAGCAGCCAAGTTGGCGGGACGAGCTCCTACAATGAGCAGTTCTTC.

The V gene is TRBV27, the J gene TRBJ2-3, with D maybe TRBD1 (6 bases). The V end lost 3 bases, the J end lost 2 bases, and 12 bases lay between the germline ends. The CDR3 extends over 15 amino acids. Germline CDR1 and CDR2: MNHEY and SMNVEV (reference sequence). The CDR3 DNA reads TGTGCCAGCAGTTTTTACAGGGTATACACAGATACGCAGTATTTT. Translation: CASSFYRVYTDTQYF.

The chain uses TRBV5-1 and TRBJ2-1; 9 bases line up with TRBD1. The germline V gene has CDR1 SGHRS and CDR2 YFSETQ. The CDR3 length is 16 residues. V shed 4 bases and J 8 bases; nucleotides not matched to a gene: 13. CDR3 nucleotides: TGCGCCAGCAGCCCGTCCCGGGACAGGGTGAACGATGAGCAGTTCTTC. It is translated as CASSPSRDRVNDEQFF.

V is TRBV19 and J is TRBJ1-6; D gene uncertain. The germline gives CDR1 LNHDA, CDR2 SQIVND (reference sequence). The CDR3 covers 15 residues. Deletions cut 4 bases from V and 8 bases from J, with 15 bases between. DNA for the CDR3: TGTGCCAGTAGTAAGGATCGGCAACTATATTCACCCCTCCACTTT. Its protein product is CASSKDRQLYSPLHF.

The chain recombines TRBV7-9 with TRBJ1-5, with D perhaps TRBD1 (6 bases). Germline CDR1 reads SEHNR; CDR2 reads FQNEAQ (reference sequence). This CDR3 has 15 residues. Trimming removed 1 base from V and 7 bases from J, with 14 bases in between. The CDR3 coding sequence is TGTGCCAGCAGCTTAGGGCTGGGCAGGGGACAGCCCCAGCATTTT. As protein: CASSLGLGRGQPQHF.

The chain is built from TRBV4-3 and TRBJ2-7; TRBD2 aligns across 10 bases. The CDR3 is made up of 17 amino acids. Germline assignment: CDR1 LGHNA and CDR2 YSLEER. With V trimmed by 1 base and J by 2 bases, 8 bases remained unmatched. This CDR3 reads CASSQGLAGGQAYEQYF. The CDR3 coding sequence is TGCGCCAGCAGCCAAGGGTTAGCGGGGGGTCAGGCCTACGAGCAGTACTTC.

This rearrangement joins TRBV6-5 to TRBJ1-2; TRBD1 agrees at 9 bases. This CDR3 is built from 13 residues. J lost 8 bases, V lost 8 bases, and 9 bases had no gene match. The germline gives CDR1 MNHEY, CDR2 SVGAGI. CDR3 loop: CASGPRTGAGYTF. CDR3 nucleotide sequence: TGTGCCAGCGGTCCCCGGACAGGGGCCGGCTACACCTTC.

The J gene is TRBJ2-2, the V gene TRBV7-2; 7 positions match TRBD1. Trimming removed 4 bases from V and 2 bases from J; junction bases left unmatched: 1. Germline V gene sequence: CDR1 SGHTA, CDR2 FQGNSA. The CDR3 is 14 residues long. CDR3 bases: TGTGCCAGCAGCTGGGACAGAAACACCGGGGAGCTGTTTTTT. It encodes CASSWDRNTGELFF. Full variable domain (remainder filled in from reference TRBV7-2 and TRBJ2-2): GAGVSQSPSNKVTEKGKDVELRCDPISGHTALYWYRQSLGQGLEFLIYFQGNSAPDKSGLPSDRFSAERTGGSVSTLTIQRTQQEDSAVYLCASSWDRNTGELFFGEGSRLTVL.

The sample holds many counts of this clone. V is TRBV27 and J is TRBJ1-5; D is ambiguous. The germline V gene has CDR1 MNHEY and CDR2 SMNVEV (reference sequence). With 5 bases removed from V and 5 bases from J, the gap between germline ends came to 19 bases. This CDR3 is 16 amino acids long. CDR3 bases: TGTGCCAGCAGTCCACACCCGACCAGGTTAGATCAGCCCCAGCATTTT. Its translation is CASSPHPTRLDQPQHF.

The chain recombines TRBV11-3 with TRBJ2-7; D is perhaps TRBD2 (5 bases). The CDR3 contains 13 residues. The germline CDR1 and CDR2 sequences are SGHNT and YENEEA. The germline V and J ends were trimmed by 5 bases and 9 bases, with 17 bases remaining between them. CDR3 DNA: TGTGCCAGCAGCCGCGACTACAATACGATGCAGTACTTC. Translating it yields CASSRDYNTMQYF.

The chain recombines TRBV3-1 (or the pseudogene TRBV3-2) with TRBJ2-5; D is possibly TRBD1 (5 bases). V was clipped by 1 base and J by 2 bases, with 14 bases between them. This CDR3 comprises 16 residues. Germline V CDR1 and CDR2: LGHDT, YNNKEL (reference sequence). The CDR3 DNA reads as TGTGCCAGCAGCCAAGTTTCGGTGCAGGGACAAGAGACCCAGTACTTC. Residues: CASSQVSVQGQETQYF.

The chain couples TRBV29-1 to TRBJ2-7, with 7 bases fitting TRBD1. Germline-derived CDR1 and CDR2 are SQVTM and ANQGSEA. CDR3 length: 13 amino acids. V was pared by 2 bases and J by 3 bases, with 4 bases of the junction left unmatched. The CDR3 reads CSVEYRGHYEQYF. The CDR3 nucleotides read TGCAGCGTTGAATACAGGGGACACTACGAGCAGTACTTC.